This T cell receptor (beta chain) was recorded in a study of blood T cell repertoires in COVID-19. Overall study context: Collection of acute and convalescent COVID-19 samples took place in the United States, Italy and Spain. Sample material is recorded as cDNA or gDNA derived from T cells, B-cell-depleted T cells, or PBMCs.

This table comes from immunoSEQ multiplex PCR, and its TCRdb copy is limited to in-frame clones, with some not included. This table has 200,000 to 300,000 clones, 85% to 90% appearing once. The clonotype was recovered from a man in his sixties with acute or convalescent COVID-19. The sample was peripheral blood.

The CDR3 loop is CSASNPRDRGRDTQYF. CDR3 in DNA: TGCAGTGCTAGTAACCCCCGGGACAGGGGACGCGATACGCAGTATTTT. This chain joins TRBV20-1 and TRBJ2-3; 10 bases are a match to TRBD1. There are 16 residues in the CDR3. Germline-derived CDR1 and CDR2 are DFQATT and SNEGSKA (reference sequence). V was clipped by 3 bases and J by 6 bases; unmatched bases: 12.